This T cell receptor beta chain appears in the sequencing data of a study of blood T cell repertoires in COVID-19. Study overall: From T cells, B-cell-depleted T cells, or PBMCs came the material, which was cDNA or gDNA.

Between the trimmed V and J ends, which lost 8 bases and 2 bases, there was a span of 13 bases. The V gene's germline CDR1 is LNHDA and CDR2 SQIVND (reference sequence). The CDR3 runs 15 residues. In the authors' workflow: Amplification of reference gene primers provided the estimated nucleated cell counts. Measured with immunoSEQ multiplex PCR; TCRdb has only the in-frame clones, and not every one. That table furnishes V, J and clone size, whereas the DNA furnished D and trimming. The profile covers 55,000 to 75,000 clones, with over 65% appearing a single time and roughly 20% taken by the ten largest.

The receptor's source is a human donor in a cohort sampled during active COVID-19. The chain recombines TRBV19 with TRBJ2-6; TRBD2 might be the D (5 bases). Sequencing was done on a sample of peripheral blood. CDR3 amino acids: CASAGVFTGANVLTF. For the CDR3, the DNA is TGTGCCAGTGCCGGGGTATTCACTGGGGCCAACGTCCTGACTTTC.